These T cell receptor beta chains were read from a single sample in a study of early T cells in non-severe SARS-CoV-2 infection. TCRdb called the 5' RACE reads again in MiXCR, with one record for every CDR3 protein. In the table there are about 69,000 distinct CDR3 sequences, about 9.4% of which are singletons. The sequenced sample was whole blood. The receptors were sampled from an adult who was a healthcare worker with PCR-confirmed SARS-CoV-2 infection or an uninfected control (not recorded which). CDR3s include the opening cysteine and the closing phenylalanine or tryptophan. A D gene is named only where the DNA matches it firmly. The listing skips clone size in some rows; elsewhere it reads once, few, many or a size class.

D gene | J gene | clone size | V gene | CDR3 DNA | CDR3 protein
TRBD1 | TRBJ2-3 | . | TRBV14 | TGTGTCAGCAGCCGCCGTCCGGGACAGGGGCCAGATACGCAGTATTTT | CVSSRRPGQGPDTQYF
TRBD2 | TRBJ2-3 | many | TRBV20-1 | TGCAGTGCTAGCTTAGGACTAGCGGGAGTAGCAGATACGCAGTATTTT | CSASLGLAGVADTQYF
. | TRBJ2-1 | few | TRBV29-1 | TGCAGCGGTGGAGGGACCTACAATGAGCAGTTCTTC | CSGGGTYNEQFF
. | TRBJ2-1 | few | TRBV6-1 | TGTGCCAGCAGTGAAGGTAGAAACTACAATGAGCAGTTCTTC | CASSEGRNYNEQFF
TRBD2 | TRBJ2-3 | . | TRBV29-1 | TGCAGCGTCGCTGATTGGACTAGCGGGAGCACAGATACGCAGTATTTT | CSVADWTSGSTDTQYF
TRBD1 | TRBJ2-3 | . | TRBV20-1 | TGCAGTGCTAGAAACGGGGACAGGGGCACAGATACGCAGTATTTT | CSARNGDRGTDTQYF
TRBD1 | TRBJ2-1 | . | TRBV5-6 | TGTGCCAGCAGCATTCCGGGACAGGCTTACAATGAGCAGTTCTTC | CASSIPGQAYNEQFF
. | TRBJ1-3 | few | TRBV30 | TGTGCCTGGAGCGGACAGATCTCTGGAAACACCATATATTTT | CAWSGQISGNTIYF
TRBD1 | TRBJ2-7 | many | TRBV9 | TGTGCCAGCAGCGCACAAGGACAGGGGTCAGACGAGCAGTACTTC | CASSAQGQGSDEQYF
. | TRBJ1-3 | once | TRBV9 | TGTGCCAGCAGCTTGGGTTCTGGGCAGGCTGGAAACACCATATATTTT | CASSLGSGQAGNTIYF